The rows below give T cell receptor beta chains drawn from one sample of a study of blood T cells in healthy people across ages. TCRdb used MiXCR to reprocess the 5' RACE reads, holding one entry per CDR3 protein. The sample includes over 500,000 distinct CDR3 sequences, about 28% of them seen just once. The sample was also linked to a second study, of T cells of mothers and their children.

Sequenced sample: blood. The receptors stem from a boy aged 2 to 10 in good health. Each CDR3 is given with its conserved first and last residue. The order of the fields is clone size, D gene, V gene, J gene, CDR3 DNA, CDR3 protein. The D gene is left open where the match is weak. Not every row has a clone size; where given, it reads once, few, many or a size class.

size: .; D: .; V: TRBV7-2; J: TRBJ1-5; DNA: TGTGCCAGCAGCTTAGTCCCTGGGGGGATAAAGCCCCAGCATTTT; CDR3: CASSLVPGGIKPQHF
size: .; D: .; V: TRBV5-1; J: TRBJ2-5; DNA: TGCGCCAGCAGCTCTGATCCAAGGGCCGGGGAGACCCAGTACTTC; CDR3: CASSSDPRAGETQYF
size: .; D: TRBD2; V: TRBV13; J: TRBJ2-3; DNA: TGTGCCAGCAGCTTAGGCCTCGGGGGGAGCACAGATACGCAGTATTTT; CDR3: CASSLGLGGSTDTQYF
size: few; D: .; V: TRBV7-3; J: TRBJ2-5; DNA: TGTGCCAGCCAGTCGCGGGGGCTTCAAGAGACCCAGTACTTC; CDR3: CASQSRGLQETQYF
size: .; D: TRBD1; V: TRBV2; J: TRBJ2-5; DNA: TGTGCCAGTATGGCGCCGACAGGGGTCGAGACCCAGTACTTC; CDR3: CASMAPTGVETQYF
size: .; D: .; V: TRBV20-1; J: TRBJ2-6; DNA: TGCAGTGCTACGGGCAGGCCGCCCTGTGGGGCCAACGTCATGACTTTC; CDR3: CSATGRPPCGANVMTF
size: .; D: .; V: TRBV7-2; J: TRBJ1-2; DNA: TGTGCCAGCAGCCCCCGGTGGGGAGCCTACGGCTACACCTTC; CDR3: CASSPRWGAYGYTF
size: .; D: .; V: TRBV20-1; J: TRBJ2-1; DNA: TGCAGTGCTAGTATGAGGGGGGCGGGCGAGCAGTTCTTC; CDR3: CSASMRGAGEQFF
size: .; D: TRBD2; V: TRBV29-1; J: TRBJ2-5; DNA: TGCAGCGTTGAGCTCCGGACTAGCGGACGGGAGACCCAGTACTTC; CDR3: CSVELRTSGRETQYF
size: .; D: .; V: TRBV3-1; J: TRBJ2-5; DNA: TGTGCCAGCAGCCAAGGCGACAGACAAGAGACCCAGTACTTC; CDR3: CASSQGDRQETQYF
size: .; D: TRBD2; V: TRBV12-3/TRBV12-4; J: TRBJ2-2; DNA: TGTGCCAGCAGTTTAGGCGGGAGTCGCGGCACCGGGGAGCTGTTTTTT; CDR3: CASSLGGSRGTGELFF
size: .; D: .; V: TRBV27; J: TRBJ1-4; DNA: TGTGCCAGCAGGGTGGGAGAGGGCAAACTGTTTTTT; CDR3: CASRVGEGKLFF
size: .; D: .; V: TRBV11-2; J: TRBJ1-6; DNA: TGTGCCAGCAGCCAGAATTCACCCCTCCACTTT; CDR3: CASSQNSPLHF
size: few; D: .; V: TRBV7-9; J: TRBJ2-1; DNA: TGTGCCAGCAGCTTAAGTACAGGGAACAATGAGCAGTTCTTC; CDR3: CASSLSTGNNEQFF
size: few; D: TRBD1; V: TRBV29-1; J: TRBJ1-4; DNA: TGCAGCGTTGGTAGGGGACAGGGGGCGTCTCCACCGAGGGAAAAACTGTTTTTT; CDR3: CSVGRGQGASPPREKLFF
size: few; D: .; V: TRBV9; J: TRBJ1-1; DNA: TGTGCCAGCAGCGTAGGCAGTGGGGGGGGCTACACTGAAGCTTTCTTT; CDR3: CASSVGSGGGYTEAFF
size: few; D: .; V: TRBV28; J: TRBJ2-7; DNA: TGTGCCAGCAGCCCGATTCCCCCCTACGAGCAGTACTTC; CDR3: CASSPIPPYEQYF
size: .; D: TRBD2; V: TRBV11-3; J: TRBJ2-1; DNA: TGTGCCAGCTCCGGGACTAGAGATGAGCAGTTCTTC; CDR3: CASSGTRDEQFF
size: .; D: TRBD1; V: TRBV7-8; J: TRBJ1-5; DNA: TGTGCCAGCAGCTTTCGCGGGACAGGGGGTTTTAGCAATCAGCCCCAGCATTTT; CDR3: CASSFRGTGGFSNQPQHF
size: few; D: TRBD1; V: TRBV5-8; J: TRBJ1-2; DNA: TGTGCCAGCAGCGGACAGGATAACTATGGCTACACCTTC; CDR3: CASSGQDNYGYTF
size: .; D: TRBD2; V: TRBV2; J: TRBJ2-3; DNA: TGTGCCAGCACTATAGCGGGGGTAGATACGCAGTATTTT; CDR3: CASTIAGVDTQYF
size: .; D: TRBD2; V: TRBV2; J: TRBJ2-5; DNA: TGTGCCAGCAGTGTGGCTAGCGGTGAAGAGACCCAGTACTTC; CDR3: CASSVASGEETQYF
size: .; D: .; V: TRBV29-1; J: TRBJ2-3; DNA: TGCAGCGTTACCAGGGGCACAGATACGCAGTATTTT; CDR3: CSVTRGTDTQYF
size: .; D: .; V: TRBV12-3/TRBV12-4; J: TRBJ2-3; DNA: TGTGCCAGTCAGAGAACAGATACGCAGTATTTT; CDR3: CASQRTDTQYF
size: .; D: .; V: TRBV10-3; J: TRBJ2-5; DNA: TGTGCCATCAGCCCGGGACCTCCGGGGTCCCAGTACTTC; CDR3: CAISPGPPGSQYF
size: .; D: TRBD1; V: TRBV11-2; J: TRBJ2-1; DNA: TGTGCCAGCAGTTCCCACAGGGGCAATGAGCAGTTCTTC; CDR3: CASSSHRGNEQFF
size: .; D: .; V: TRBV9; J: TRBJ2-3; DNA: TGTGCCAGCAGCGCCAACGACGTGCCGGCGCAGTATTTT; CDR3: CASSANDVPAQYF
size: few; D: TRBD2; V: TRBV7-9; J: TRBJ2-7; DNA: TGTGCCAGCAGCATCCCTGGCGGGGCGGGAGTCCTCGAGCAGTACTTC; CDR3: CASSIPGGAGVLEQYF
size: .; D: TRBD2; V: TRBV9; J: TRBJ2-5; DNA: TGTGCCAGCAGCGTTACTAGCGGAAGGGAGACCCAGTACTTC; CDR3: CASSVTSGRETQYF